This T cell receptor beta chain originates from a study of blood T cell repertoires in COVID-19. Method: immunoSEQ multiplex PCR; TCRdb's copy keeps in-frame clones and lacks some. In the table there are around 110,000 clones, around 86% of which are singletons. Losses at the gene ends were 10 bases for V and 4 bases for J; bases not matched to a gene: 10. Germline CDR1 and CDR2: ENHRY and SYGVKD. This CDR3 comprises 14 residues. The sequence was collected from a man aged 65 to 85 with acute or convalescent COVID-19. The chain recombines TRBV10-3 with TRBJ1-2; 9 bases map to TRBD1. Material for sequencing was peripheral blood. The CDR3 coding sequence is TGTGCCACCAGGACAGGGGCTAATTTCTATGGCTACACCTTC. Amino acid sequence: CATRTGANFYGYTF.